This T cell receptor (beta chain) emerged from a study of blood T cell repertoires in COVID-19. Study as a whole: Sample material is recorded as cDNA or gDNA derived from T cells, B-cell-depleted T cells, or PBMCs.

Assay used: immunoSEQ multiplex PCR; TCRdb lists only in-frame clones, some missing. The sample yields about 170,000 clones, roughly four fifths seen once. This CDR3 spans 17 amino acids. CDR1 SGDLS and CDR2 YYNGEE come from the germline V gene. The ends lost 1 base at V and 2 bases at J; junction bases unmatched: 8. The receptor was derived from a man in his 70s with active or convalescent COVID-19. V and J are TRBV9 and TRBJ2-3; TRBD2 agrees at 9 bases. The sequenced material came from peripheral blood. This chain's CDR3 is CASSVNPLAGDTDTQYF. The CDR3 region has the DNA TGTGCCAGCAGCGTAAATCCCTTAGCGGGAGACACAGATACGCAGTATTTT.